This is a list of T cell receptor beta chains from one sample in a study of beta chain features in type 1 diabetes. Here immunoSEQ multiplex PCR was the method, and the copy in TCRdb shows in-frame clones only, minus some. This table has fewer than 550,000 clones, about 10% appearing once. The sample was naive CD4+ T cells from blood. The receptors shown here come from a woman aged 18-30 years in good health. Each CDR3 is given with its conserved first and last residue. The D gene is left open where the match is weak. Size tells how often a clone was seen (once, few, many) or the class of an expanded clone, and some rows leave it out.

clone_size	d_call	j_call	v_call	cdr3_aa	cdr3_nt
.	TRBD1	TRBJ2-1	TRBV5-1	CASSPQGAGNNEQFF	TGCGCCAGCAGCCCCCAGGGGGCAGGGAACAATGAGCAGTTCTTC
few	TRBD1	TRBJ2-1	TRBV5-1	CASSRDSYNEQFF	TGCGCCAGCAGCAGGGACAGTTACAATGAGCAGTTCTTC
few	.	TRBJ2-1	TRBV20-1	CSARAVEQFF	TGCAGTGCTCGTGCGGTTGAGCAGTTCTTC
.	TRBD2	TRBJ2-4	TRBV7-2	CASRPRLAGDIQYF	TGTGCCAGCAGGCCCAGACTAGCGGGAGATATTCAGTACTTC
few	.	TRBJ1-1	TRBV19	CASSMEIDPTEAFF	TGTGCCAGTAGTATGGAAATAGACCCAACTGAAGCTTTCTTT
.	TRBD2	TRBJ2-1	TRBV9	CASSVVGTSGTSEQFF	TGTGCCAGCAGCGTAGTGGGGACTAGCGGGACCAGTGAGCAGTTCTTC
.	TRBD2	TRBJ2-5	TRBV7-3	CASSLTGAGVNKDF	TGTGCCAGCAGCTTAACAGGAGCGGGAGTCAATAAGGACTTC
few	TRBD1	TRBJ2-2	TRBV6-5	CASSFDRGNTGELFF	TGTGCCAGCAGTTTTGACAGGGGGAACACCGGGGAGCTGTTTTTT
.	.	TRBJ2-5	TRBV5-4	CASSLVGVAKETQYF	TGTGCCAGCAGCTTGGTAGGGGTCGCGAAAGAGACCCAGTACTTC
.	TRBD1	TRBJ1-2	TRBV5-1	CASSSTGLGGYTF	TGCGCCAGCAGCTCGACAGGGCTGGGCGGCTACACCTTC
few	.	TRBJ2-2	TRBV13	CASSLRGTGELFF	TGTGCCAGCAGCTTACGTGGCACCGGGGAGCTGTTTTTT
few	.	TRBJ2-3	TRBV7-8	CASSHGQNPSTDTQYF	TGTGCCAGCAGCCATGGACAGAACCCTAGCACAGATACGCAGTATTTT
few	.	TRBJ1-1	TRBV10-3	CAIKTGRTEAFF	TGTGCCATCAAGACCGGGAGGACTGAAGCTTTCTTT
few	.	TRBJ2-6	TRBV7-9	CASSSRRIQAPGANVLTF	TGTGCCAGCAGCTCACGACGGATCCAGGCACCCGGGGCCAACGTCCTGACTTTC
few	.	TRBJ1-1	TRBV18	CASSPKDSMNTEAFF	TGTGCCAGCTCACCAAAGGACAGTATGAACACTGAAGCTTTCTTT
few	.	TRBJ2-1	TRBV30	CVWPIEQFF	TGCGTCTGGCCGATTGAGCAGTTCTTC
.	.	TRBJ2-5	TRBV7-9	CASSFGPSQETQYF	TGTGCCAGCAGCTTCGGACCGTCTCAAGAGACCCAGTACTTC
.	.	TRBJ2-7	TRBV14	CASSQTRLWQDAPYEQYF	TGTGCCAGCAGCCAGACAAGGCTTTGGCAGGATGCCCCCTACGAGCAGTACTTC
few	.	TRBJ2-5	TRBV5-8	CASSVHWRHHTFGETQYF	TGTGCCAGCAGCGTGCACTGGCGGCACCATACCTTTGGGGAGACCCAGTACTTC
.	TRBD1	TRBJ2-2	TRBV9	CASSARGRSYNGELFF	TGTGCCAGCAGCGCGAGGGGGCGAAGCTACAACGGGGAGCTGTTTTTT
.	TRBD1	TRBJ2-7	TRBV4-3	CASSQGVWTGSFEQYF	TGCGCCAGCAGCCAAGGGGTCTGGACAGGGTCCTTCGAGCAGTACTTC
few	.	TRBJ1-2	TRBV29-1	CSGDPYGYTF	TGCAGCGGAGACCCTTATGGCTACACCTTC
few	TRBD2	TRBJ2-3	TRBV9	CASSVEAGGIPTDTQYF	TGTGCCAGCAGCGTAGAGGCGGGAGGAATTCCCACAGATACGCAGTATTTT
.	.	TRBJ2-3	TRBV27	CASSLGASTDTQYF	TGTGCCAGCAGTTTAGGAGCGAGCACAGATACGCAGTATTTT
.	TRBD1	TRBJ2-3	TRBV6-5	CASSYGGQGGDTQYF	TGTGCCAGCAGTTACGGGGGACAGGGAGGAGATACGCAGTATTTT
.	.	TRBJ1-2	TRBV7-2	CASSLGYHGYTF	TGTGCCAGCAGCTTGGGGTATCATGGCTACACCTTC
few	.	TRBJ1-3	TRBV7-9	CASSRPKESSGNTIYF	TGTGCCAGCAGTCGACCAAAAGAGAGCTCTGGAAACACCATATATTTT
.	.	TRBJ1-1	TRBV7-3	CASSLIPVWMNTEAFF	TGTGCCAGCAGCCTAATCCCCGTTTGGATGAACACTGAAGCTTTCTTT
few	.	TRBJ2-1	TRBV19	CASTRMGYNEQFF	TGTGCCAGTACCAGAATGGGCTACAATGAGCAGTTCTTC
.	TRBD1	TRBJ2-5	TRBV4-2	CASSQEGQSQGDLTQYF	TGTGCCAGCAGCCAAGAAGGCCAGTCCCAGGGGGATCTGACCCAGTACTTC
.	.	TRBJ2-3	TRBV18	CASSPRVDTDTQYF	TGTGCCAGCTCACCAAGAGTGGACACAGATACGCAGTATTTT
.	.	TRBJ2-3	TRBV6-4	CASSEGRYTDTQYF	TGTGCCAGCAGTGAAGGCCGGTACACAGATACGCAGTATTTT
few	.	TRBJ2-1	TRBV28	CASSSNLIPFF	TGTGCCAGCAGTTCCAACCTCATACCGTTCTTC
.	TRBD2	TRBJ2-1	TRBV19	CASQKSGLAGGYNEQFF	TGTGCCAGTCAAAAAAGCGGACTAGCGGGAGGGTACAATGAGCAGTTCTTC
few	.	TRBJ1-4	TRBV5-1	CASKGGNEKLFF	TGCGCCAGCAAGGGGGGTAATGAAAAACTGTTTTTT
.	.	TRBJ2-5	TRBV4-2	CASSQDVGRRSLMRTQYF	TGTGCCAGCAGCCAAGATGTGGGGAGACGGTCACTAATGAGGACCCAGTACTTC
.	.	TRBJ1-3	TRBV25-1	CASESPLSSGNTIYF	TGTGCCAGCGAAAGCCCCCTTAGCTCTGGAAACACCATATATTTT
.	TRBD2	TRBJ2-7	TRBV7-2	CASSLVGRYEQYF	TGTGCCAGCAGCTTAGTCGGGAGGTACGAGCAGTACTTC
few	TRBD1	TRBJ2-5	TRBV5-4	CASSAEQGQGAETQYF	TGTGCCAGCAGTGCGGAACAGGGACAGGGGGCAGAGACCCAGTACTTC
.	TRBD1	TRBJ2-7	TRBV29-1	CSVARGYEQYF	TGCAGCGTTGCCAGGGGGTACGAGCAGTACTTC
.	.	TRBJ1-4	TRBV7-9	CASSSTGRKLFF	TGTGCCAGCAGCTCTACAGGGAGGAAACTGTTTTTT
.	.	TRBJ1-1	TRBV5-1	CASSLDRAGAFF	TGCGCCAGCAGCTTGGACAGGGCCGGAGCTTTCTTT
.	.	TRBJ2-6	TRBV13	CASRVSGANVLTF	TGTGCCAGCAGGGTTTCCGGGGCCAACGTCCTGACTTTC
.	.	TRBJ2-7	TRBV7-9	CASSRQPLHEQYF	TGTGCCAGCAGCCGACAACCCCTACACGAGCAGTACTTC
.	.	TRBJ1-3	TRBV4-3	CASSQDAGISGNTIYF	TGCGCCAGCAGCCAAGATGCCGGGATCTCTGGAAACACCATATATTTT
.	.	TRBJ2-4	TRBV2	CATSGRGQNIQYF	TGTGCCACCTCGGGGAGGGGGCAAAACATTCAGTACTTC
.	.	TRBJ2-3	TRBV7-7	CASSLAPGDTQYF	TGTGCTAGCAGCTTAGCCCCGGGAGATACGCAGTATTTT
few	.	TRBJ2-7	TRBV7-3	CASSTSRTGEQYF	TGTGCCAGCAGCACCTCTAGGACTGGGGAGCAGTACTTC
.	TRBD1	TRBJ2-2	TRBV7-9	CASSKTGVEIGELFF	TGTGCCAGCAGCAAAACAGGGGTGGAGATCGGGGAGCTGTTTTTT
few	TRBD1	TRBJ1-5	TRBV6-6	CASRGGGRFQPQHF	TGTGCCAGCAGAGGAGGGGGCAGGTTTCAGCCCCAGCATTTT
.	.	TRBJ2-7	TRBV11-2	CASSLVGDTYEQYF	TGTGCCAGCAGCTTAGTAGGGGATACCTACGAGCAGTACTTC